This T cell receptor (beta chain) emerged from a study of response to subunit inactivated influenza vaccine. The CDR3 has 12 amino acids. V was cut by 0 bases and J by 6 bases, with 6 bases left in between. The germline V gene has CDR1 SGHDT and CDR2 YYEEEE. Findings and caveats of the study: Seasonal influenza vaccination, on each occasion, was suggested by the authors to recruit few new T cells.

This clonotype was found many times. The antigen is unknown. One entry per CDR3 protein results from TCRdb running MiXCR on the RT-PCR reads. The sample contains 150,000 to 200,000 distinct CDR3 sequences, 11% of which appear only once. The material was non-naive T cells sorted from PBMCs, obtained around seven weeks after vaccination. The rearrangement joins TRBV5-6 to TRBJ2-5; D call uncertain. This receptor was taken from a man between 50 and 59 years old who received an inactivated influenza vaccine. Written as DNA, the CDR3 is TGTGCCAGCAGCTTGGGACATCAGACCCAGTACTTC. Translation gives CASSLGHQTQYF. Complete variable domain (other parts from reference TRBV5-6 and TRBJ2-5): DAGVTQSPTHLIKTRGQQVTLRCSPKSGHDTVSWYQQALGQGPQFIFQYYEEEERQRGNFPDRFSGHQFPNYSSELNVNALLLGDSALYLCASSLGHQTQYFGPGTRLLVL.